The 13 T cell receptor beta chains below all came from one sample that was sequenced in a study of T cells of healthy individuals. TCRdb redid the calling of the 5' RACE reads with MiXCR, one entry per CDR3 protein. The data show 95,000 to 100,000 distinct CDR3 sequences, with 17% seen just once and under 7.5% held by the top ten. The receptors here all came from a human donor in good health.

The chain combines TRBV9 with TRBJ2-1; 8 bases align to TRBD1. The CDR3 totals 13 residues. V lost 3 bases to trimming and J lost 5 bases; unmatched junction nucleotides: 1. In germline, CDR1 is SGDLS, CDR2 YYNGEE. CDR3 DNA sequence: TGTGCCAGCAGCGAGGGACAGGACAATGAGCAGTTCTTC. It is translated as CASSEGQDNEQFF.

This rearrangement joins TRBV5-5 to TRBJ1-5, with 7 bases identical to TRBD1. The CDR3 has 16 residues. In germline, CDR1 is SGHKS, CDR2 YYEKEE (reference sequence). Unmatched junction bases numbered 7, after V lost 4 bases and J lost 0 bases. The CDR3 sequence: CASSGGTANSNQPQHF. The CDR3 DNA reads TGTGCCAGCAGCGGGGGGACAGCTAATAGCAATCAGCCCCAGCATTTT.

This clonotype was seen many times. The CDR3 DNA reads as TGTGCCAGCAGCTTAGTTGTTGGAAACACCATATATTTT. Protein: CASSLVVGNTIYF. The rearrangement links TRBV7-9 to TRBJ1-3, with unresolved D. The CDR3 runs to 13 residues. V was shortened by 1 base and J by 3 bases, with 4 bases between the two germline ends. Germline V gene data show CDR1 as SEHNR and CDR2 as FQNEAQ (reference sequence).

This clonotype was picked up a small number of times. V is TRBV11-2 and J is TRBJ2-5; D might be TRBD1 (6 bases). Germline V gene data show CDR1 as SGHAT and CDR2 as FQNNGV. The CDR3 loop spans 13 amino acids. The ends were cut back, 5 bases at V and 4 bases at J, with 11 bases in the middle. Here the CDR3 DNA reads TGTGCCAGCAGCATGGGACACATAGAGACCCAGTACTTC. Amino acids: CASSMGHIETQYF.

This clonotype was seen a few times. The chain combines TRBV27 with TRBJ1-5; TRBD1 aligns across 7 bases. CDR1 and CDR2 (germline): MNHEY, SMNVEV (reference sequence). The CDR3 length is 15 residues. V lost 5 bases, J lost 6 bases, and 10 bases stayed unmatched. CDR3 amino acids: CASSPARDRAQPQHF. For the CDR3, the DNA is TGTGCCAGCAGTCCAGCTCGCGACAGGGCTCAGCCCCAGCATTTT.

A remark on this clonotype: A much larger clone lies a single base off, so this may be a read error. The chain joins TRBV6-2 or TRBV6-3 to TRBJ2-5, with a possible D match to TRBD1 (5 bases). With 6 bases removed from V and 8 bases from J, the gap between germline ends came to 10 bases. The length of the CDR3 is 11 residues. The V gene's germline CDR1 is MNHEY and CDR2 SVGEGT. CDR3 nucleotides: TGTGCCAGCAGCCCGGACACTACCCAGTACTTC. It is translated as CASSPDTTQYF.

Only a few counts were recorded for this clonotype. V and J are TRBV7-2 and TRBJ2-3; D perhaps matches TRBD1 (6 bases). The CDR3 consists of 15 residues. The germline V gene has CDR1 SGHTA and CDR2 FQGNSA. Trimming took off 5 bases at V and 2 bases at J, with 14 bases between the two ends. The CDR3 region has the DNA TGTGCCAGCAGCCCAACAGGGCTGTACACAGATACGCAGTATTTT. Residues: CASSPTGLYTDTQYF.

The V call is TRBV10-3, the J call TRBJ1-5; D is ambiguous. Trimming shortened V by 2 bases and J by 8 bases, and 13 bases separated the two germline ends. CDR1 and CDR2 (germline): ENHRY, SYGVKD. The CDR3 has 14 amino acids. The CDR3 region is CAISEDQVGEPQHF. The CDR3 nucleotides are TGTGCCATCAGTGAGGACCAGGTTGGCGAGCCCCAGCATTTT.

This clonotype was seen a few times. J is TRBJ2-5 and V is TRBV5-1; 8 bases match TRBD1. The J segment lost 0 bases and the V segment lost 4 bases, leaving 8 bases of the junction unmatched. The CDR3 is made up of 16 amino acids. Germline assignment: CDR1 SGHRS and CDR2 YFSETQ. The CDR3 DNA reads TGCGCCAGCAGCGGCACAGGGGGAGGTTACCAAGAGACCCAGTACTTC. Its protein is CASSGTGGGYQETQYF.

At least ten counts were recorded for this clonotype. The J gene is TRBJ1-1, the V gene TRBV6-1; D unclear. CDR3 length: 14 residues. V was cut by 2 bases and J by 5 bases, with 12 bases left in between. Germline CDR1 and CDR2: MNHNS and SASEGT. The CDR3 DNA is TGTGCCAGCAGTGAACCACTCAAAGGGACTGAAGCTTTCTTT. Protein: CASSEPLKGTEAFF.

This clonotype was counted a few times. V gene TRBV11-1 combines with J gene TRBJ2-3, with a tentative D call TRBD2 (6 bases). This CDR3 is built from 17 residues. Germline-derived CDR1 and CDR2 are SGHAT and FQDESV (reference sequence). V gave up 5 bases and J gave up 3 bases, with 21 bases separating them. CDR3 coding DNA: TGTGCCAGCAGCCAGCATTTAGCGGCCCTCAGGACAGATACGCAGTATTTT. Its protein is CASSQHLAALRTDTQYF.

This clonotype was counted between two and nine times. The chain employs TRBV7-8 and TRBJ2-5; tentatively, D is TRBD1 (5 bases). The CDR3 runs 15 residues. The ends were cut back, 2 bases at V and 1 base at J, with 11 bases in the middle. Germline V lookup: CDR1 SGHVS, CDR2 FQNEAQ. CDR3 loop: CASSLPQGPQETQYF. As DNA, the CDR3 is TGTGCCAGCAGCTTACCCCAGGGTCCCCAAGAGACCCAGTACTTC.

This clonotype has at least ten counts. The genes are TRBV4-3 and TRBJ1-1; unclear D gene. CDR3 size: 13 residues. V was cut by 1 base and J by 5 bases, with 8 bases left in between. The germline gives CDR1 LGHNA, CDR2 YSLEER. The CDR3 here is CASSQVRSTEAFF. The CDR3 DNA sequence: TGCGCCAGCAGCCAAGTGCGATCGACTGAAGCTTTCTTT.